The present T cell receptor beta chain was sequenced within a study of Graves' ophthalmopathy and Graves' hyperthyroidism. This clonotype was seen only a few times. Beta-chain TCR CDR3 regions were amplified from RNA transcripts. The library came from an HTBI-primed first-round RT-PCR and a second-round multiplex PCR. TCRdb reprocessed the multiplex PCR reads via MiXCR and lists one record per CDR3 protein. This table has about 740,000 distinct CDR3 sequences, around 40% appearing once. CDR1 is SEHNR, CDR2 FQNEAQ, per germline (reference sequence). The germline V and J ends were trimmed by 5 bases and 6 bases, with 19 bases remaining between them. This CDR3 is built from 16 residues.

The sequence derives from an adult man with Graves' ophthalmopathy. Sequenced: peripheral blood. This chain links TRBV7-9 with TRBJ2-2; D remains ambiguous. CDR3 bases: TGTGCCAGCAGCGTAAGGTCCACGGCGGTCGCCGGGGAGCTGTTTTTT. This translates into CASSVRSTAVAGELFF.